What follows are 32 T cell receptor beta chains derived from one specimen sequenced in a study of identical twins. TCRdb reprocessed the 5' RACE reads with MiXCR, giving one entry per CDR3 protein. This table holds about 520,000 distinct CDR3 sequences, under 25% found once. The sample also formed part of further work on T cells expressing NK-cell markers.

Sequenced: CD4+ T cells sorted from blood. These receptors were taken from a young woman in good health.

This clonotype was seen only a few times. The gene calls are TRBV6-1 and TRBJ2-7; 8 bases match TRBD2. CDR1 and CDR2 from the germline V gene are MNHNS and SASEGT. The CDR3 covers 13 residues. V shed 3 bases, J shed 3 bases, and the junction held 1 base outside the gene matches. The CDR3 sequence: CASSDRGGYEQYF. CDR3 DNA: TGTGCCAGCAGTGACCGGGGGGGCTACGAGCAGTACTTC.

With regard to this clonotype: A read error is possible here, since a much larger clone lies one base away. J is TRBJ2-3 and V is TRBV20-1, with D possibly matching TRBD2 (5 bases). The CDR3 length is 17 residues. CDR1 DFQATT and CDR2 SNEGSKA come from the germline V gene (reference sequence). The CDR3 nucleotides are TGCTGTGCTAGAGATCCGGGGAATTCGCCTGCGTGGGATACGCAGTATTTT. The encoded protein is CCARDPGNSPAWDTQYF.

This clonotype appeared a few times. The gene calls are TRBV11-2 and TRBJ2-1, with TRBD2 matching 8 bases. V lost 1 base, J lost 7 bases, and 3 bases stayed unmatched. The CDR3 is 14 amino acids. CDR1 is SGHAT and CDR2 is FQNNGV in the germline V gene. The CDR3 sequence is CASSLVREGNEQFF. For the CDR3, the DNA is TGTGCCAGCAGCTTAGTCCGGGAGGGAAATGAGCAGTTCTTC.

CDR3 amino acids: CASSSRDRGIFRSYNEQFF. CDR3 nucleotides: TGTGCCAGCAGCAGCCGGGACAGGGGAATTTTTAGGTCCTACAATGAGCAGTTCTTC. J is TRBJ2-1 and V is TRBV12-3 or TRBV12-4; 10 nucleotides align to TRBD1. This CDR3 comprises 19 residues. The J segment lost 1 base and the V segment lost 6 bases, leaving 15 bases of the junction unmatched.

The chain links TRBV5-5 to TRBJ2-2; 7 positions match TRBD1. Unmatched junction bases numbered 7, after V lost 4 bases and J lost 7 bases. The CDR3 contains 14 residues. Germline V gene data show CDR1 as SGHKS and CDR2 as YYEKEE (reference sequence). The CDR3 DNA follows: TGTGCCAGCAGCCAATCTAGGGGGCACGGGGAGCTGTTTTTT. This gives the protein CASSQSRGHGELFF.

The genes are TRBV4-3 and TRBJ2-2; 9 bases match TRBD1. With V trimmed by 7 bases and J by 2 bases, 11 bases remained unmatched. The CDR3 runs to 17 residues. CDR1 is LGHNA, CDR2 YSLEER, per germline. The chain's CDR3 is CASTRVVGQGNTGELFF. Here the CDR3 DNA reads TGCGCCAGCACCCGTGTCGTGGGACAGGGTAACACCGGGGAGCTGTTTTTT.

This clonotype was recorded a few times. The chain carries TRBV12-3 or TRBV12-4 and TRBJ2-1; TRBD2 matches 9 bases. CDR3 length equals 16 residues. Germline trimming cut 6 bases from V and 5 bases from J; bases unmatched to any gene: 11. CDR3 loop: CASREPGLATHNEQFF. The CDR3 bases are TGTGCCAGCAGGGAGCCGGGACTAGCTACCCACAATGAGCAGTTCTTC.

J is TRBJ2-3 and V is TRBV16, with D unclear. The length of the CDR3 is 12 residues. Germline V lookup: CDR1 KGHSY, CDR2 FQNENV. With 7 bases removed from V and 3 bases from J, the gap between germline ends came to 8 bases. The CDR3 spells CASTPATDTQYF. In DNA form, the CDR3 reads TGTGCCAGCACACCAGCTACAGATACGCAGTATTTT.

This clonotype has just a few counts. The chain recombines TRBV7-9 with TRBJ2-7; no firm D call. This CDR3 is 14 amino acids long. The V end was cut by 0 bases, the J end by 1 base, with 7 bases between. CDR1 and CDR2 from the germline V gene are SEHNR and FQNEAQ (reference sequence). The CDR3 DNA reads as TGTGCCAGCAGCTTAGCGTCTCGATCCTACGAGCAGTACTTC. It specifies CASSLASRSYEQYF.

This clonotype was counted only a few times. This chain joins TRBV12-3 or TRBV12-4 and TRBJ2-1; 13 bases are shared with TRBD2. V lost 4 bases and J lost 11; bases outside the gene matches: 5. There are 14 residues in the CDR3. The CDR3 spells CASSSGLAGLKQFF. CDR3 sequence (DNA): TGTGCCAGCAGTTCGGGACTAGCGGGATTAAAGCAGTTCTTC.

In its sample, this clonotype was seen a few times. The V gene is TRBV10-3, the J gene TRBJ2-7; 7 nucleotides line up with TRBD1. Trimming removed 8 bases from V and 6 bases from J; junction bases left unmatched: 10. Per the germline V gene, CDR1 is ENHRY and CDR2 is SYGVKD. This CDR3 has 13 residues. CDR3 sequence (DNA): TGTGCCATCGAAGGGGGCGCATTGGGCGAGCAGTACTTC. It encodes CAIEGGALGEQYF.

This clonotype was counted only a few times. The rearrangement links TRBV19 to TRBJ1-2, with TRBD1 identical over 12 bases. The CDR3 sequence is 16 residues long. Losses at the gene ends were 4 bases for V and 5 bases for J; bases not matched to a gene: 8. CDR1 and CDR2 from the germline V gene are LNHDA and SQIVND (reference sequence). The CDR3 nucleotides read TGTGCCAGTAGTAATCCCGGGACAGGGGGCATGTATGGCTACACCTTC. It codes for CASSNPGTGGMYGYTF. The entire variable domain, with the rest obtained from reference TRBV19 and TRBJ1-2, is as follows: DGGITQSPKYLFRKEGQNVTLSCEQNLNHDAMYWYRQDPGQGLRLIYYSQIVNDFQKGDIAEGYSVSREKKESFPLTVTSAQKNPTAFYLCASSNPGTGGMYGYTFGSGTRLTVV.

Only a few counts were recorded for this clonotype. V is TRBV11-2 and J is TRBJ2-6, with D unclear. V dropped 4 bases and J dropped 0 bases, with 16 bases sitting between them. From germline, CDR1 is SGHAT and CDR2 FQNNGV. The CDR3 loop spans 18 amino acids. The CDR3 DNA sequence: TGTGCCAGCAGCTCCCGGTACATTACAATCTCTGGGGCCAACGTCCTGACTTTC. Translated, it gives CASSSRYITISGANVLTF.

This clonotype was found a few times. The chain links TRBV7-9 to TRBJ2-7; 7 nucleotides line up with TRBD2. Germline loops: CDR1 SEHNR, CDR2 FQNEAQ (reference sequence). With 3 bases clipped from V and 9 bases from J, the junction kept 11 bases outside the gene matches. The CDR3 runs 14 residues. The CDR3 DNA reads TGTGCCAGCAGCTTTGGAGCGGGACCAATCGGGCAGTACTTC. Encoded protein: CASSFGAGPIGQYF.

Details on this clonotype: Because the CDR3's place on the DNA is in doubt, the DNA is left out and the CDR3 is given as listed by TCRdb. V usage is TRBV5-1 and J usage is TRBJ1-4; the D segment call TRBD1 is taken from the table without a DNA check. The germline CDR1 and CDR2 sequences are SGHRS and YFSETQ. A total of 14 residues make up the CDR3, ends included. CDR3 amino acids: CASSRDRGRKNCFF.

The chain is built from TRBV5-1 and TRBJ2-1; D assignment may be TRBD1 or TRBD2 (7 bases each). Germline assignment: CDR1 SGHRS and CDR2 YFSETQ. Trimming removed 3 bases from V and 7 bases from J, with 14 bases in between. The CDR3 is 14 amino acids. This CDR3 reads CASSWGGQPNEQFF. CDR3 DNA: TGCGCCAGCAGCTGGGGGGGACAGCCTAATGAGCAGTTCTTC.

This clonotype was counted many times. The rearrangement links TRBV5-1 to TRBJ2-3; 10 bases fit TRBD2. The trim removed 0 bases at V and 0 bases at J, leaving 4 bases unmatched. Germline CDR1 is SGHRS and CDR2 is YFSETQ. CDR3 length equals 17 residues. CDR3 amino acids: CASSLGTSGTSTDTQYF. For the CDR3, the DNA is TGCGCCAGCAGCTTGGGGACTAGCGGAACTAGCACAGATACGCAGTATTTT.

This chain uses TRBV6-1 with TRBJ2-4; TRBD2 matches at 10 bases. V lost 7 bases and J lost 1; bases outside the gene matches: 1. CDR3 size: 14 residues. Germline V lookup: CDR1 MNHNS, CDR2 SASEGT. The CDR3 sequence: CASTSGSAKNIQYF. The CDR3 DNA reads TGTGCCAGCACTAGCGGGAGTGCCAAAAACATTCAGTACTTC.

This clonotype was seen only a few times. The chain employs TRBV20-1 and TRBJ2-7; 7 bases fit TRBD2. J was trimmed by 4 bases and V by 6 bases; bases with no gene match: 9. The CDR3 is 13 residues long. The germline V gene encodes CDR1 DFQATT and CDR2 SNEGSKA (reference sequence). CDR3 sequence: CSAIGGIKYEQYF. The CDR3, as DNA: TGCAGTGCCATCGGGGGGATAAAGTACGAGCAGTACTTC.

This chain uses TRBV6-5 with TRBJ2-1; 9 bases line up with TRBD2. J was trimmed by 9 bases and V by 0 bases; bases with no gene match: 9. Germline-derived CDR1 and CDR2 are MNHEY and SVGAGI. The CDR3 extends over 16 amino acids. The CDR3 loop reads CASSYSIISGGREQFF. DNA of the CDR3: TGTGCCAGCAGTTACTCGATTATCAGCGGGGGGCGTGAGCAGTTCTTC.

The CDR3 nucleotides are TGTGCCAGCTCACCACCTCTCCGAGGGTCGGTGCAAAAGAACAATGAGCAGTTCTTC. It translates to CASSPPLRGSVQKNNEQFF. V is TRBV18 and J is TRBJ2-1; TRBD2 is a possible D gene (5 bases). Germline CDR1 is KGHSH and CDR2 is LQKENI. The CDR3 covers 19 residues. Trimming cost V 0 bases and J 5 bases, with 23 bases left between them. The full variable domain, its missing parts supplied by reference TRBV18 and TRBJ2-1, is NAGVMQNPRHLVRRRGQEARLRCSPMKGHSHVYWYRQLPEEGLKFMVYLQKENIIDESGMPKERFSAEFPKEGPSILRIQQVVRGDSAAYFCASSPPLRGSVQKNNEQFFGPGTRLTVL.

CDR3 bases: TGTGCCTGGAGTGGCACTAGCGGTGGTGAGCAGTTCTTC. Residues: CAWSGTSGGEQFF. The chain uses TRBV30 and TRBJ2-1, with TRBD2 matching 8 bases. CDR3 length equals 13 residues. J lost 9 bases, V lost 1 base, and 5 bases had no gene match. Germline-derived CDR1 and CDR2 are GTSNPN and SVGIG (reference sequence).

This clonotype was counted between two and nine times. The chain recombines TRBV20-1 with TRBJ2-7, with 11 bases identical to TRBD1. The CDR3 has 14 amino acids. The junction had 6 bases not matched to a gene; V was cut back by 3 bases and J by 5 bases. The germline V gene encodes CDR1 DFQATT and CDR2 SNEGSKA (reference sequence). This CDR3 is CSARPGTGGDEQYF. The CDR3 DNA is TGCAGTGCTAGGCCCGGGACAGGGGGGGACGAGCAGTACTTC.

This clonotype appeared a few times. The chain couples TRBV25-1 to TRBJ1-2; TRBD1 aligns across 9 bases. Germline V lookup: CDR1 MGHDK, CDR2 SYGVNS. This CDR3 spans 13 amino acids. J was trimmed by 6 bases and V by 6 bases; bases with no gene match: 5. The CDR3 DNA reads TGTGCCAGCAGCGCCCGGACAGGGGATGGCTACACCTTC. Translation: CASSARTGDGYTF.

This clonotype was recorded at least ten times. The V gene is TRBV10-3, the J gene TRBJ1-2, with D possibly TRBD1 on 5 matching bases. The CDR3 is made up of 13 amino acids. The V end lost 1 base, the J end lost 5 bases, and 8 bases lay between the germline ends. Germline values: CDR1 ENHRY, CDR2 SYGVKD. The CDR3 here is CAISELSGYGYTF. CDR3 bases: TGTGCCATCAGTGAGTTGTCAGGGTATGGCTACACCTTC.

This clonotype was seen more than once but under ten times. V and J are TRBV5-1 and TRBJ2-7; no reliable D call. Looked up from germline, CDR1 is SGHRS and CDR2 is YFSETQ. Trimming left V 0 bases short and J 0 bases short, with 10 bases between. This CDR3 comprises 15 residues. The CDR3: CASSLEGRNSYEQYF. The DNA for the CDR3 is TGCGCCAGCAGCTTGGAAGGACGAAACTCCTACGAGCAGTACTTC.

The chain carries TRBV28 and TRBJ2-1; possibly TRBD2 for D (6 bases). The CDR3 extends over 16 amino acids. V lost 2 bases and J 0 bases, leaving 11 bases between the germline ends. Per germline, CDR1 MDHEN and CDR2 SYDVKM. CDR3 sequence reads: CASSLRLASSYNEQFF. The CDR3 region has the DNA TGTGCCAGCAGTTTACGGCTAGCGAGCTCCTACAATGAGCAGTTCTTC.

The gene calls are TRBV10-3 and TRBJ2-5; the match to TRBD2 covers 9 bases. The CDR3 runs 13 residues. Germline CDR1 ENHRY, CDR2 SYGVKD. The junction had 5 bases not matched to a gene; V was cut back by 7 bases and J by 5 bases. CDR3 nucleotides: TGTGCCATCAACCAGCGGGGGGAGGAGACCCAGTACTTC. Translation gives CAINQRGEETQYF.

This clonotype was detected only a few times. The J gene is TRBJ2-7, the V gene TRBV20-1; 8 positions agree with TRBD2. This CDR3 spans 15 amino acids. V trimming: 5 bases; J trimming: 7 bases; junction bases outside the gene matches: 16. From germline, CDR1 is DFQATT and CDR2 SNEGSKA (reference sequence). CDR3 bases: TGCAGTGCTCCCAAAGGATTCGGGACTAGTGTAGAGCAGTACTTC. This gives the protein CSAPKGFGTSVEQYF.

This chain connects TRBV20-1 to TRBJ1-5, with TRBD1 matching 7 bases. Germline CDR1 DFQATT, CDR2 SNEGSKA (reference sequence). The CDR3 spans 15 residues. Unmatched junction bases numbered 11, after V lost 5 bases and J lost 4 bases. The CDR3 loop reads CSAARATGSNQPQHF. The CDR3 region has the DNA TGCAGTGCTGCAAGAGCGACAGGGAGTAATCAGCCCCAGCATTTT.

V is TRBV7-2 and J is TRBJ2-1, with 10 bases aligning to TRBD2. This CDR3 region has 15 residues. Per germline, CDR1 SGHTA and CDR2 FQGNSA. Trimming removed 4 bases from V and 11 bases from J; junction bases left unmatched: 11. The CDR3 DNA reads TGTGCCAGCAGCTCAGCGGGAGGGCCCTTGGTAAAGCAGTTCTTC. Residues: CASSSAGGPLVKQFF.

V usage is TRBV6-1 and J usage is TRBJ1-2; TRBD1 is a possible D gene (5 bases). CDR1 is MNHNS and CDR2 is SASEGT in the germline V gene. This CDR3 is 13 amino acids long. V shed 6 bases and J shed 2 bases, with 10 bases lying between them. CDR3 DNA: TGTGCCAGCAGCCGACAGAGAAACTATGGCTACACCTTC. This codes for CASSRQRNYGYTF.